Described below is a single T cell receptor beta chain sequence and its context. These data are taken from a study of blood T cell repertoires in COVID-19. Across the whole study: Italy, Spain and the United States were the sources of the convalescent and acute COVID-19 samples. Nucleic acid was either cDNA or gDNA, and it came from T cells, B-cell-depleted T cells, or PBMCs.

Original analysis: The assay estimated nucleated cells by amplifying reference gene primers. Method: immunoSEQ multiplex PCR; TCRdb's copy keeps in-frame clones and lacks some. D and trimming were read from the DNA, whereas the V and J calls and clone size are those reported in that table. The sample records tens of thousands of clones, about three quarters being singletons. The trim removed 1 base at V and 4 bases at J, leaving 4 bases unmatched. CDR1 and CDR2 from the germline V gene are LNHDA and SQIVND (reference sequence). This CDR3 region has 15 residues. What was sequenced was peripheral blood. This receptor was obtained from a man aged 65-85 years with active or convalescent COVID-19. The chain carries TRBV19 and TRBJ2-1; TRBD1 agrees at 7 bases. The CDR3 DNA follows: TGTGCCAGTAGTATAGGGACAGGTCGATACAATGAGCAGTTCTTC. Residues: CASSIGTGRYNEQFF. The entire variable domain, with the rest obtained from reference TRBV19 and TRBJ2-1, is as follows: DGGITQSPKYLFRKEGQNVTLSCEQNLNHDAMYWYRQDPGQGLRLIYYSQIVNDFQKGDIAEGYSVSREKKESFPLTVTSAQKNPTAFYLCASSIGTGRYNEQFFGPGTRLTVL.